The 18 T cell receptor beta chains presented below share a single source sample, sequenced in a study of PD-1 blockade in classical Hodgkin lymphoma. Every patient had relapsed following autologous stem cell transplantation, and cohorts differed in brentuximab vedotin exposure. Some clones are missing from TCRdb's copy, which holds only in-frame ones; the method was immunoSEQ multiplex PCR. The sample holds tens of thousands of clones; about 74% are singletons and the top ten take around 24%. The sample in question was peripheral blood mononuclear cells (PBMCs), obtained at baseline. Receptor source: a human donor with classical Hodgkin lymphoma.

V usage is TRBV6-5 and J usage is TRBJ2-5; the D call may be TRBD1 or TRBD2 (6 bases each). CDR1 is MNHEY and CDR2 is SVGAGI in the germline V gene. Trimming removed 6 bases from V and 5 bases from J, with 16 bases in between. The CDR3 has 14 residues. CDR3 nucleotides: TGTGCCAGCAGCTCCCATGGGGGGCGGGAGACCCAGTACTTC. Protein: CASSSHGGRETQYF.

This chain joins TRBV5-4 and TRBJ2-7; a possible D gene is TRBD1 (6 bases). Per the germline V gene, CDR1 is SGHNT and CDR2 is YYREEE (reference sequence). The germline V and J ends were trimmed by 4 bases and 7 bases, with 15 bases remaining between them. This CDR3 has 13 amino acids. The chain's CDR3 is CASSPGVAGEQYF. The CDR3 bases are TGTGCCAGCAGCCCAGGGGTCGCCGGGGAGCAGTACTTC.

Written as DNA, the CDR3 is TGTGCCAGCAGCCCCCAGGACATTATGAACACTGAAGCTTTCTTT. It is translated as CASSPQDIMNTEAFF. The genes are TRBV7-3 and TRBJ1-1; TRBD1 might be the D (5 bases). The V gene's germline CDR1 is SGHTA and CDR2 FQGTGA. The germline V and J ends were trimmed by 5 bases and 0 bases, with 13 bases remaining between them. CDR3 length equals 15 residues.

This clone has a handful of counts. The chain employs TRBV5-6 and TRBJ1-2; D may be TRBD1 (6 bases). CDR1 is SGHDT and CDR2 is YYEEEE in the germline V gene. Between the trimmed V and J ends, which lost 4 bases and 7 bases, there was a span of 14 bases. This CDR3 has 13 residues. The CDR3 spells CASSRSTGFGYTF. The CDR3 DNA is TGTGCCAGCAGCCGGAGTACAGGGTTTGGCTACACCTTC.

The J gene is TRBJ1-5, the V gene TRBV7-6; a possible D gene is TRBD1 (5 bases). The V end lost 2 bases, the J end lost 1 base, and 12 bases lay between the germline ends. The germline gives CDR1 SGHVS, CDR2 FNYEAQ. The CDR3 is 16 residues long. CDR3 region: CASSLSGDHSNQPQHF. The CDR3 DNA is TGTGCCAGCAGCTTATCGGGGGATCACAGCAATCAGCCCCAGCATTTT. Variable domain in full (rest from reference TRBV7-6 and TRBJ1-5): GAGVSQSPRYKVTKRGQDVALRCDPISGHVSLYWYRQALGQGPEFLTYFNYEAQQDKSGLPNDRFSAERPEGSISTLTIQRTEQRDSAMYRCASSLSGDHSNQPQHFGDGTRLSIL.

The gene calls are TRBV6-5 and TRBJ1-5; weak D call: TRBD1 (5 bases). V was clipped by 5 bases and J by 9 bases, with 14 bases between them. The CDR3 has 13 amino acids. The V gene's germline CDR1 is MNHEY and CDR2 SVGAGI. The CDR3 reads CASSRDGSGPQHF. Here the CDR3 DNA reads TGTGCCAGCAGTCGGGACGGTTCCGGGCCCCAGCATTTT.

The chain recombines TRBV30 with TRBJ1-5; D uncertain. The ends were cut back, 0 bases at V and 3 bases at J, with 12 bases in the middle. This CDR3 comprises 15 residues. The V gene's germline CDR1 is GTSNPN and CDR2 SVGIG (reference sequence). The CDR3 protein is CAWSVRWAPNQPQHF. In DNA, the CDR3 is TGTGCCTGGAGTGTACGCTGGGCCCCCAATCAGCCCCAGCATTTT. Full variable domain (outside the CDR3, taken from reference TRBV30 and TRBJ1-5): SQTIHQWPATLVQPVGSPLSLECTVEGTSNPNLYWYRQAAGRGLQLLFYSVGIGQISSEVPQNLSASRPQDRQFILSSKKLLLSDSGFYLCAWSVRWAPNQPQHFGDGTRLSIL.

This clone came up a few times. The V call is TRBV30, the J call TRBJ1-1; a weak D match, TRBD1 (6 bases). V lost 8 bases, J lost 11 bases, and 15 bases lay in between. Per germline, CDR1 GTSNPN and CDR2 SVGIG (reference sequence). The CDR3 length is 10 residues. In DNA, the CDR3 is TGTGCCGGGGAACAGGGAATGGCTTTCTTT. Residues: CAGEQGMAFF.

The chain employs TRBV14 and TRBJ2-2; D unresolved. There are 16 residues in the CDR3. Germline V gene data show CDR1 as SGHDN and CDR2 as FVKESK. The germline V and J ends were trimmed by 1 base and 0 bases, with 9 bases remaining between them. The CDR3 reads CASSQGSIANTGELFF. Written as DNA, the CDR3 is TGTGCCAGCAGCCAAGGGTCCATTGCGAACACCGGGGAGCTGTTTTTT.

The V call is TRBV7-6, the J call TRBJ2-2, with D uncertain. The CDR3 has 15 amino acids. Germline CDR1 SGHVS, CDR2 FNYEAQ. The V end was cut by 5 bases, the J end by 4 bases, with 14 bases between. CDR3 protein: CASSEFPGGTGELFF. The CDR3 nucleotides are TGTGCCAGCAGCGAATTCCCAGGTGGCACCGGGGAGCTGTTTTTT.

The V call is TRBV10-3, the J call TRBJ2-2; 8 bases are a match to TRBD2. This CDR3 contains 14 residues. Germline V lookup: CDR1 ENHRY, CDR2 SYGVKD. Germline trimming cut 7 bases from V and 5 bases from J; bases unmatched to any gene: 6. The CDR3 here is CAITAGAGTGELFF. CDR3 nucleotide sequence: TGTGCCATCACAGCGGGGGCAGGGACCGGGGAGCTGTTTTTT.

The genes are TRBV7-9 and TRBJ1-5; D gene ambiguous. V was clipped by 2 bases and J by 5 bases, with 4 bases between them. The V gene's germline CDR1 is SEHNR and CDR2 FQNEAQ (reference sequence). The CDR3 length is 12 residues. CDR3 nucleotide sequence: TGTGCCAGCAGCTTATATGATCAGCCCCAGCATTTT. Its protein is CASSLYDQPQHF.

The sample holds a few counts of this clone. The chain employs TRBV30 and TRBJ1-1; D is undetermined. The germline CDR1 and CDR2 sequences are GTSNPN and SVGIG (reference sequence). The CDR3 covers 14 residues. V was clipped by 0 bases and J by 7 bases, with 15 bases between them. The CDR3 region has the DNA TGTGCCTGGAGTGTACACTCTGTGACCAATGAAGCTTTCTTT. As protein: CAWSVHSVTNEAFF.

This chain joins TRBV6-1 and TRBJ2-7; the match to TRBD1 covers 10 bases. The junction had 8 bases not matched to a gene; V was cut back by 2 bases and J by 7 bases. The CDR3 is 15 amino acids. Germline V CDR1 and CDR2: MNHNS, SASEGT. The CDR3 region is CASSERDRGVREQYF. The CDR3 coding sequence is TGTGCCAGCAGTGAAAGGGACAGGGGCGTGAGGGAGCAGTACTTC.

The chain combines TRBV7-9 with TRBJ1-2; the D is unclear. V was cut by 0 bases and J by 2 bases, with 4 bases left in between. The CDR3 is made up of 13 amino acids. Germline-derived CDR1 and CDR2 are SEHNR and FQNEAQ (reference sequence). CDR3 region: CASSLAGNYGYTF. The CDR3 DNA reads TGTGCCAGCAGCTTAGCGGGAAACTATGGCTACACCTTC.

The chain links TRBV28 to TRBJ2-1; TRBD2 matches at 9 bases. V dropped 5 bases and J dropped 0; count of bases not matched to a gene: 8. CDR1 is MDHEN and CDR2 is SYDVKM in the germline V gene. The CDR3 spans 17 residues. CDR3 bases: TGTGCCAGCAGTCCCTTCGGGCGGGAGGGCTCCTACAATGAGCAGTTCTTC. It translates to CASSPFGREGSYNEQFF. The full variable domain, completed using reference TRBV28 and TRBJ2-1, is DVKVTQSSRYLVKRTGEKVFLECVQDMDHENMFWYRQDPGLGLRLIYFSYDVKMKEKGDIPEGYSVSREKKERFSLILESASTNQTSMYLCASSPFGREGSYNEQFFGPGTRLTVL.

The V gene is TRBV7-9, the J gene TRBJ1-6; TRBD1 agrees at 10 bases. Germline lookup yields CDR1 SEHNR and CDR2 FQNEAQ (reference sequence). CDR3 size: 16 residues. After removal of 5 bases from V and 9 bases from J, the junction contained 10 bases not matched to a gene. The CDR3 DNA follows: TGTGCCAGCAGCATACGACAGGGGGCAGGGAGTTCACCCCTCCACTTT. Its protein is CASSIRQGAGSSPLHF.

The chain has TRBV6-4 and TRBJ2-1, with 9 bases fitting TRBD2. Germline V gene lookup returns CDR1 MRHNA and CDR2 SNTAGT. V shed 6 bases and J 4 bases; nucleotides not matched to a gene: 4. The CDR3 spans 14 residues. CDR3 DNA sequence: TGTGCCAGCAGACAGCGGGAGGATTACAATGAGCAGTTCTTC. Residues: CASRQREDYNEQFF.